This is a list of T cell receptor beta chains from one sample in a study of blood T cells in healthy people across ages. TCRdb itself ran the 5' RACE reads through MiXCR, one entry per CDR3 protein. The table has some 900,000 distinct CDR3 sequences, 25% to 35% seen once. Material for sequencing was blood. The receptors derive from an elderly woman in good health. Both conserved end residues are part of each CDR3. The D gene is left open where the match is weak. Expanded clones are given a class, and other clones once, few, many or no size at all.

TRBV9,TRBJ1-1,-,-,TGTGCCAGCAGCTTGCTGGGAGTTCTCACTGAAGCTTTCTTT,CASSLLGVLTEAFF
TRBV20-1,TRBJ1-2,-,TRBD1,TGCAGTGCTAGCCGGGACAGGGATAATGGCTACACCTTC,CSASRDRDNGYTF
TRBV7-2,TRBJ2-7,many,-,TGTGCCAGCAGCTTACCGTCTGGGGTAGTAAGCGAGCAGTACTTC,CASSLPSGVVSEQYF
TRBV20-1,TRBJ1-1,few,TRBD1,TGCAGTGCCCAACCGACAGGGATGGGTACCGCTTTCTTT,CSAQPTGMGTAFF
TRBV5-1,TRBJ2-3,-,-,TGCGCCAGCAGCCCCGGTAGGGTCACAGATACGCAGTATTTT,CASSPGRVTDTQYF
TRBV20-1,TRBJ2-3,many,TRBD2,TGCAGTGCTCCAACCCGGGGGGGGCGTAAAGATACGCAGTATTTT,CSAPTRGGRKDTQYF
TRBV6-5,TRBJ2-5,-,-,TGTGCCAGCAGCACCTCGGGACCGAGGCCGTGGAAGACCCAGTACTTC,CASSTSGPRPWKTQYF
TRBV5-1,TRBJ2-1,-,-,TGCGCCAGCAGCTTGGTCGGGGGCAATTACAATGAGCAGTTCTTC,CASSLVGGNYNEQFF
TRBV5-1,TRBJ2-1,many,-,TGCGCCAGCAGCTTAGGGGAAAATGAGCAGTTCTTC,CASSLGENEQFF
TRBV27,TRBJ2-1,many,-,TGTGCCAGCAGTTCCACTAGGAGGGGGGGACACTACAATGAGCAGTTCTTC,CASSSTRRGGHYNEQFF
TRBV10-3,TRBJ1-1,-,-,TGTGCCATCAGGGGCTTGGGCACTGAAGCTTTCTTT,CAIRGLGTEAFF
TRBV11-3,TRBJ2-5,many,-,TGTGCCAGCAGCTTGATACATCAAGAGACCCAGTACTTC,CASSLIHQETQYF
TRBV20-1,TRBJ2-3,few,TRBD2,TGCAGTGCTATCACCCGAGGGACTACTCCCACAGGTACGCAGTATTTT,CSAITRGTTPTGTQYF
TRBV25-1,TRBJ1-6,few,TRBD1,TGTGCCAGCAGCCCGACAGGGATACGATCACCCCTCCACTTT,CASSPTGIRSPLHF
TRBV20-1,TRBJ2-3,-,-,TGCAGTGCTAGTTCGCAGGGCGATACGCAGTATTTT,CSASSQGDTQYF
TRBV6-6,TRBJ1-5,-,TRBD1,TGTGCCAGCAGTTACACCGGGACAGGGGGCTTTGGACAGCCCCAGCATTTT,CASSYTGTGGFGQPQHF
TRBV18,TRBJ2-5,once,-,TGTGCCAGCTCACCAAACAGCGGCCAAAGGTCCCAGTACTTC,CASSPNSGQRSQYF
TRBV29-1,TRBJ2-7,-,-,TGCAGCGTTGTAGATTTCAATGAGCAGTACTTC,CSVVDFNEQYF
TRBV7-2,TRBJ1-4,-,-,TGTGCCAGCAGCTTATGGATTGGCGAAAAACTGTTTTTT,CASSLWIGEKLFF
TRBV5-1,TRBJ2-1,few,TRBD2,TGCGCCAGCAGCCCACCTAGCGGGCCCAGGAATGAGCAGTTCTTC,CASSPPSGPRNEQFF
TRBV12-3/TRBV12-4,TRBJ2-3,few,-,TGTGCCAGCAGTTTCTCGGGGGCGAAAGCAGATACGCAGTATTTT,CASSFSGAKADTQYF
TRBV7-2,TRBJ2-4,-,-,TGTGCCAGCAGCTTAGATAGACCGGCAAACATTCAGTACTTC,CASSLDRPANIQYF
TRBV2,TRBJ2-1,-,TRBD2,TGTGCCAGCAGGGCCGACTCGGGGGGGGGCGGTGAGCAGTTCTTC,CASRADSGGGGEQFF
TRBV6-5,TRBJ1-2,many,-,TGTGCCAGCAGTTCTCGGGGCAGGTATGGCTACACCTTC,CASSSRGRYGYTF
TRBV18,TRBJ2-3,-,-,TGTGCCAGCTCAGCAACAGGGACTAGCACAGATACGCAGTATTTT,CASSATGTSTDTQYF
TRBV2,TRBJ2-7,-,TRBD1,TGTACCAGCAACCTAAGGGAAGGGGGCTACAATGAGCAGTACTTC,CTSNLREGGYNEQYF
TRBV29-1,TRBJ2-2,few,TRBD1,TGCAGCGCACTCCCAGGGGGTAGCGCGAGGACCGGGGAGCTGTTTTTT,CSALPGGSARTGELFF
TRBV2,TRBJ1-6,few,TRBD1,TGTGCCAGCAGTTTAGGGGGCGTTGGGAATAATTCACCCCTCCACTTT,CASSLGGVGNNSPLHF
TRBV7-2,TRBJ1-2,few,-,TGTGCCAGCAGCAGCTACCCCACTAACTATGGCTACACCTTC,CASSSYPTNYGYTF
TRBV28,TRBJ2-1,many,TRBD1,TGTGCCAGCACCTACGAGGACAGGATCTGGAATGAGCAGTTCTTC,CASTYEDRIWNEQFF
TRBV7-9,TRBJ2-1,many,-,TGTGCCAGCAACAATAAGGAGCAGTTCTTC,CASNNKEQFF
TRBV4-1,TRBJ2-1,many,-,TGCGCCAGCAGCCAAGACACAGCGGGCGATGAGCAGTTCTTC,CASSQDTAGDEQFF
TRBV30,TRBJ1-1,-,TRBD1,TGTGCCTGGGGGACCAGGGGGCGGCTCACTGAAGCTTTCTTT,CAWGTRGRLTEAFF